A single sample is the source of the 32 T cell receptor beta chains below, sequenced in a study of cytomegalovirus exposure and HLA in healthy donors. PCR primers comprised 60 Vbeta and 13 Jbeta primers. Data came from immunoSEQ multiplex PCR; TCRdb stores just in-frame clones and leaves some out. Of some 130,000 clones in the sample, over 60% were seen once. Material for sequencing was PBMCs. These TCRs come from a male donor in good health and CMV-seropositive.

J is TRBJ2-3 and V is TRBV10-3; TRBD1 matches at 7 bases. The CDR3 has 16 residues. The germline V gene has CDR1 ENHRY and CDR2 SYGVKD. J gave up 4 bases and V 4 bases, and 11 bases lay outside the gene matches. The CDR3 region is CAISGPSGQGADTQYF. In DNA form, the CDR3 reads TGTGCCATCAGTGGGCCGTCGGGCCAGGGGGCAGATACGCAGTATTTT.

In regard to this clone: This specimen includes other DNA sequences encoding the same CDR3. The J gene is TRBJ2-3, the V gene TRBV6-1, with 11 bases that match TRBD2. J gave up 4 bases and V 2 bases, and 2 bases lay outside the gene matches. Germline-derived CDR1 and CDR2 are MNHNS and SASEGT. The CDR3 totals 15 residues. CDR3: CASSELAGGPDTQYF. The CDR3 region has the DNA TGTGCCAGCAGTGAATTAGCGGGAGGGCCAGATACGCAGTATTTT.

This CDR3 is CASSYSRAQNTEAFF. DNA of the CDR3: TGTGCCAGCAGTTACAGCAGGGCCCAAAACACTGAAGCTTTCTTT. This rearrangement joins TRBV6-6 to TRBJ1-1, with D possibly being TRBD1 (5 bases). CDR1 is MNHNY, CDR2 SVGAGI, per germline (reference sequence). The V end was cut by 2 bases, the J end by 2 bases, with 12 bases between. CDR3 size: 15 residues.

The V gene is TRBV18, the J gene TRBJ2-3, with TRBD1 as a possible D gene (5 bases). Trimming shortened V by 0 bases and J by 0 bases, and 10 bases separated the two germline ends. The germline gives CDR1 KGHSH, CDR2 LQKENI. This CDR3 is built from 16 residues. CDR3 bases: TGTGCCAGCTCACCACCGTCAGGGTTCAGCACAGATACGCAGTATTTT. Protein product: CASSPPSGFSTDTQYF.

This chain uses TRBV28 with TRBJ2-3; TRBD1 agrees at 7 bases. CDR3 length equals 16 residues. Germline V gene lookup returns CDR1 MDHEN and CDR2 SYDVKM. V shed 6 bases and J 1 base; nucleotides not matched to a gene: 10. As DNA, the CDR3 is TGTGCCAGCAGGCCGAGACAGGGTGACGGCACAGATACGCAGTATTTT. Amino acid sequence: CASRPRQGDGTDTQYF.

V and J are TRBV10-3 and TRBJ1-4, with 7 bases that match TRBD1. The CDR3 sequence is 14 residues long. Germline V gene lookup returns CDR1 ENHRY and CDR2 SYGVKD. V shed 8 bases, J shed 7 bases, and the junction held 10 bases outside the gene matches. CDR3: CAIAREGAIEKLFF. The DNA for the CDR3 is TGTGCCATCGCCCGAGAGGGGGCGATTGAAAAACTGTTTTTT.

This sequence joins TRBV27 and TRBJ2-7, with TRBD2 matching over 7 bases. Germline V gene sequence: CDR1 MNHEY, CDR2 SMNVEV (reference sequence). There are 15 residues in the CDR3. J was trimmed by 4 bases and V by 4 bases; bases with no gene match: 10. The CDR3 reads CASSYGEGPFYEQYF. As DNA, the CDR3 is TGTGCCAGCAGTTACGGGGAGGGGCCTTTTTACGAGCAGTACTTC.

The chain uses TRBV10-3 and TRBJ2-7; 7 nucleotides line up with TRBD1. Germline CDR1 is ENHRY and CDR2 is SYGVKD. This CDR3 spans 13 amino acids. V was pared by 8 bases and J by 2 bases, with 6 bases of the junction left unmatched. The CDR3 loop reads CAIGQTGPYEQYF. CDR3 DNA sequence: TGTGCCATCGGACAGACAGGGCCCTACGAGCAGTACTTC.

This clone was picked up a small number of times. V is TRBV7-9 and J is TRBJ2-1, with D unclear. Trimming stripped 5 bases from V and 2 bases from J, with 4 bases between. From germline, CDR1 is SEHNR and CDR2 FQNEAQ (reference sequence). This CDR3 has 12 amino acids. The CDR3 sequence: CASSRAYNEQFF. The CDR3 DNA is TGTGCCAGCAGCCGCGCCTACAATGAGCAGTTCTTC.

The J gene is TRBJ2-5, the V gene TRBV7-3; 8 nucleotides line up with TRBD1. In germline, CDR1 is SGHTA, CDR2 FQGTGA. The V and J ends lost 3 bases and 3 bases, in that order; junction bases with no gene match: 9. The CDR3 totals 16 residues. The CDR3: CASSFGPRDRKETQYF. In DNA, the CDR3 is TGTGCCAGCAGCTTTGGCCCCCGGGACAGGAAAGAGACCCAGTACTTC.

This clone has only a few counts. CDR3 region: CASSHLGTGGEGGELFF. CDR3 sequence (DNA): TGCGCCAGCAGCCATTTAGGGACAGGGGGAGAAGGCGGGGAGCTGTTTTTT. This chain links TRBV4-3 with TRBJ2-2, with 11 nucleotides matching TRBD1. The CDR3 totals 17 residues. Germline V gives CDR1 LGHNA, CDR2 YSLEER. With 3 bases clipped from V and 7 bases from J, the junction kept 10 bases outside the gene matches.

The J gene is TRBJ1-2, the V gene TRBV6-5; D remains unclear. The germline gives CDR1 MNHEY, CDR2 SVGAGI. V shed 0 bases and J shed 3 bases, with 8 bases lying between them. CDR3 length: 14 residues. In DNA form, the CDR3 reads TGTGCCAGCAGTTACTCGTACGAGGACTATGGCTACACCTTC. Its protein is CASSYSYEDYGYTF.

This clone has just a few counts. The gene calls are TRBV4-2 and TRBJ2-5; 13 nucleotides agree with TRBD2. The CDR3 has 16 residues. Trimming removed 1 base from V and 2 bases from J; junction bases left unmatched: 1. The germline V gene encodes CDR1 LGHNA and CDR2 YNFKEQ. This CDR3 is CASSQGLAGGQETQYF. In nucleotides, the CDR3 is TGTGCCAGCAGCCAAGGACTAGCGGGGGGTCAAGAGACCCAGTACTTC.

This rearrangement joins TRBV29-1 to TRBJ1-1; D is perhaps TRBD1 (5 bases). Deletions cut 1 base from V and 11 bases from J, with 14 bases between. The CDR3 length is 12 residues. The germline V gene has CDR1 SQVTM and CDR2 ANQGSEA. The CDR3 DNA follows: TGCAGCGTTGAAGGGACCCTAAAGGGGGCTTTCTTT. Translating it yields CSVEGTLKGAFF.

The rearrangement uses TRBV7-8 and TRBJ2-1, with 7 bases matching TRBD2. Germline trimming cut 8 bases from V and 0 bases from J; bases unmatched to any gene: 7. CDR1 SGHVS and CDR2 FQNEAQ come from the germline V gene. This CDR3 has 15 residues. The chain's CDR3 is CASDPGLRSYNEQFF. The DNA of the CDR3 is TGTGCCAGCGATCCGGGACTACGCTCCTACAATGAGCAGTTCTTC.

This clone was seen at least ten times. V is TRBV4-2 and J is TRBJ2-1; 8 nucleotides match TRBD2. The CDR3 has 16 residues. Germline CDR1 LGHNA, CDR2 YNFKEQ. J was trimmed by 2 bases and V by 0 bases; bases with no gene match: 3. CDR3 DNA: TGTGCCAGCAGCCAAGAGACGGGGGGGGCCTACAATGAGCAGTTCTTC. It is translated as CASSQETGGAYNEQFF.

This rearrangement joins TRBV5-1 to TRBJ2-1; possibly TRBD2 for D (6 bases). CDR3 length: 15 amino acids. Germline V gene data show CDR1 as SGHRS and CDR2 as YFSETQ. Trimming cost V 1 base and J 4 bases, with 12 bases left between them. The CDR3 loop is CASSLTGTAYNEQFF. The CDR3 DNA sequence: TGCGCCAGCAGCTTGACCGGGACTGCTTACAATGAGCAGTTCTTC. The full variable domain, its missing parts supplied by reference TRBV5-1 and TRBJ2-1, is KAGVTQTPRYLIKTRGQQVTLSCSPISGHRSVSWYQQTPGQGLQFLFEYFSETQRNKGNFPGRFSGRQFSNSRSEMNVSTLELGDSALYLCASSLTGTAYNEQFFGPGTRLTVL.

This chain connects TRBV7-8 to TRBJ2-3; D may be TRBD1 (5 bases). CDR1 is SGHVS and CDR2 is FQNEAQ in the germline V gene. This CDR3 spans 15 amino acids. The V end was cut by 7 bases, the J end by 0 bases, with 14 bases between. CDR3 in DNA: TGTGCCAGCACCCTAAGGCCAGGGAGCACAGATACGCAGTATTTT. Its protein product is CASTLRPGSTDTQYF.

V gene TRBV27 combines with J gene TRBJ2-3, with 9 bases that match TRBD2. The CDR3 runs to 17 residues. CDR1 and CDR2 from the germline V gene are MNHEY and SMNVEV (reference sequence). J was trimmed by 0 bases and V by 2 bases; bases with no gene match: 6. CDR3: CASSLAILAGSTDTQYF. The CDR3 coding sequence is TGTGCCAGCAGTTTAGCCATCCTAGCGGGAAGCACAGATACGCAGTATTTT.

The chain links TRBV27 to TRBJ1-5; 12 bases are shared with TRBD1. J lost 5 bases, V lost 10 bases, and 6 bases had no gene match. Per the germline V gene, CDR1 is MNHEY and CDR2 is SMNVEV (reference sequence). The CDR3 length is 14 residues. The CDR3 bases are TGTGCCACTTCGGGACAGGGGGCGCATCAGCCCCAGCATTTT. Amino acids: CATSGQGAHQPQHF.

The chain is built from TRBV6-6 and TRBJ1-5; no reliable D call. There are 15 residues in the CDR3. V dropped 0 bases and J dropped 4 bases, with 10 bases sitting between them. Germline V CDR1 and CDR2: MNHNY, SVGAGI (reference sequence). The CDR3 DNA follows: TGTGCCAGCAGTTACTCCGTGGGAGAGAATCAGCCCCAGCATTTT. Protein product: CASSYSVGENQPQHF.

The chain employs TRBV7-3 and TRBJ1-4; D perhaps matches TRBD1 (5 bases). CDR3 length: 23 amino acids. CDR1 and CDR2 from the germline V gene are SGHTA and FQGTGA. The ends were cut back, 0 bases at V and 7 bases at J, with 36 bases in the middle. This chain's CDR3 is CASSLTRWVGQEVQLQGGEKLFF. DNA of the CDR3: TGTGCCAGCAGCTTAACCCGTTGGGTGGGGCAGGAGGTCCAACTCCAGGGAGGTGAAAAACTGTTTTTT.

CDR3 in DNA: TGTGCCAGCAGCTTAGACGCAGGGGAGTGGGGGATTGTGTTCTTC. Amino acid sequence: CASSLDAGEWGIVFF. V and J are TRBV7-2 and TRBJ2-1; tentative D call: TRBD1 (6 bases). CDR1 and CDR2 from the germline V gene are SGHTA and FQGNSA. CDR3 size: 15 residues. V was trimmed by 1 base and J by 15 bases, leaving 22 bases between them.

This CDR3 reads CASSPGAGNSGNTIYF. As DNA, the CDR3 is TGTGCCAGCAGCCCCGGCGCAGGAAACTCTGGAAACACCATATATTTT. V gene TRBV9 combines with J gene TRBJ1-3; no firm D call. The germline V and J ends were trimmed by 4 bases and 0 bases, with 14 bases remaining between them. The V gene's germline CDR1 is SGDLS and CDR2 YYNGEE. This CDR3 spans 16 amino acids.

The chain links TRBV4-1 to TRBJ1-1, with D perhaps TRBD1 (5 bases). The CDR3 is 17 residues long. Germline assignment: CDR1 MGHRA and CDR2 YSYEKL. Trimming left V 1 base short and J 1 base short, with 16 bases between. In DNA form, the CDR3 reads TGCGCCAGCAGCCAAGCCCTTAAGGGGAGGGGGAACACTGAAGCTTTCTTT. This translates into CASSQALKGRGNTEAFF.

J is TRBJ1-4 and V is TRBV6-1; the match to TRBD1 covers 11 bases. This CDR3 is 15 amino acids long. Trimming removed 8 bases from V and 8 bases from J; junction bases left unmatched: 10. Germline V gives CDR1 MNHNS, CDR2 SASEGT. This CDR3 is CASSHGQGAGEKLFF. In DNA form, the CDR3 reads TGTGCCAGCTCTCACGGACAGGGGGCCGGAGAAAAACTGTTTTTT.

The table lists this clone with a count of one. V and J are TRBV28 and TRBJ2-1, with 11 bases identical to TRBD2. The CDR3 runs to 15 residues. After removal of 7 bases from V and 0 bases from J, the junction contained 2 bases not matched to a gene. Germline V gives CDR1 MDHEN, CDR2 SYDVKM. In DNA, the CDR3 is TGTGCCAGCACGGGACTAGCGGACTCCTACAATGAGCAGTTCTTC. Translation gives CASTGLADSYNEQFF.

The rearrangement links TRBV19 to TRBJ2-3, with D maybe TRBD2 (6 bases). The CDR3 runs to 14 residues. The V end was cut by 3 bases, the J end by 3 bases, with 10 bases between. Looked up from germline, CDR1 is LNHDA and CDR2 is SQIVND (reference sequence). The CDR3 DNA is TGTGCCAGTAGTATCCGGGAGCAAACAGATACGCAGTATTTT. This translates into CASSIREQTDTQYF.

This sequence joins TRBV9 and TRBJ1-1; 7 nucleotides match TRBD1. CDR1 is SGDLS and CDR2 is YYNGEE in the germline V gene. The CDR3 contains 15 residues. V was clipped by 0 bases and J by 2 bases; unmatched bases: 4. CDR3 region: CASSVDQGGNTEAFF. The CDR3, as DNA: TGTGCCAGCAGCGTAGACCAGGGGGGTAACACTGAAGCTTTCTTT.

This sequence joins TRBV6-1 and TRBJ1-1; 8 bases match TRBD1. Germline lookup yields CDR1 MNHNS and CDR2 SASEGT. V shed 5 bases and J 0 bases; nucleotides not matched to a gene: 11. CDR3 size: 17 residues. The DNA of the CDR3 is TGTGCCAGCAGTCAAGACAGGGGATTAGCGATGAACACTGAAGCTTTCTTT. As protein: CASSQDRGLAMNTEAFF.

This clone was observed once. J is TRBJ1-1 and V is TRBV6-1; 9 positions agree with TRBD1. Germline-derived CDR1 and CDR2 are MNHNS and SASEGT. This CDR3 is built from 14 residues. V lost 4 bases and J lost 6; bases outside the gene matches: 6. The CDR3 sequence: CASSGIQGAPEAFF. The CDR3 DNA follows: TGTGCCAGCAGTGGAATACAGGGGGCACCTGAAGCTTTCTTT.

This chain links TRBV11-2 with TRBJ2-1; D is unclear. Between the trimmed V and J ends, which lost 5 bases and 2 bases, there was a span of 10 bases. The CDR3 covers 14 residues. CDR1 SGHAT and CDR2 FQNNGV come from the germline V gene. The CDR3 sequence: CASSPSTTYNEQFF. The DNA of the CDR3 is TGTGCCAGCAGCCCCTCTACGACCTACAATGAGCAGTTCTTC.